This TCR beta chain comes out of a study of T cells in Graves' hyperthyroidism and ophthalmopathy. Germline CDR1 SGHRS, CDR2 YFSETQ. This CDR3 region has 13 residues. V was shortened by 7 bases and J by 2 bases, with 12 bases between the two germline ends. TCR beta CDR3 sequences were amplified from RNA transcripts. HTBI primers were the set used in a first-round RT-PCR of the TCR CDR3. TCRdb re-called the multiplex PCR reads with MiXCR, one entry per CDR3 protein. Seen here are some 510,000 distinct CDR3 sequences, 40% to 55% observed once, and the top ten hold 8.2%. This receptor was taken from a woman between 18 and 29 years old with Graves' hyperthyroidism. The specimen sequenced was peripheral blood or thyroid tissue (not recorded which). V and J are TRBV5-1 and TRBJ1-2; D perhaps matches TRBD1 (6 bases). DNA for the CDR3: TGCGCCAGCCAACAAGACAGGAACTATGGCTACACCTTC. This sequence encodes CASQQDRNYGYTF.